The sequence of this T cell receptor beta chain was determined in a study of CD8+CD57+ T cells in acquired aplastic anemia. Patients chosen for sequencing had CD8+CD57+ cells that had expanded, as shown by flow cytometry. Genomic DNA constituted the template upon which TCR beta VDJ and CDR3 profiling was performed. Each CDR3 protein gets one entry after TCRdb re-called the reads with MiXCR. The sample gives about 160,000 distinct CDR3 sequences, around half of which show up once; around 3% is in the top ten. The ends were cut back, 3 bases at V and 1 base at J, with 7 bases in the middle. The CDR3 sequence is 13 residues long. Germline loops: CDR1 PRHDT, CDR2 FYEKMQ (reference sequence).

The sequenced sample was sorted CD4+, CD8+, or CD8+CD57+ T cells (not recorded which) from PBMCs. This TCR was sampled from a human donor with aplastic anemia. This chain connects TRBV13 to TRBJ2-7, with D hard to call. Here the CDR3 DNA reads TGTGCCAGCAGCTTTACAGTGTCCTACGAGCAGTACTTC. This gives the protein CASSFTVSYEQYF. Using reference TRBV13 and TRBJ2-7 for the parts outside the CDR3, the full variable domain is AAGVIQSPRHLIKEKRETATLKCYPIPRHDTVYWYQQGPGQDPQFLISFYEKMQSDKGSIPDRFSAQQFSDYHSELNMSSLELGDSALYFCASSFTVSYEQYFGPGTRLTVT.